This TCR beta chain was retrieved from a study of Ad26.COV2.S vaccination and SARS-CoV-2 variants. Overall study context: Doses of Ad26.COV2.S were injected into muscle once or twice, 56 days apart. Study-wide results and limits: The placebo group had lower spike-specific TCR breadth than the vaccine recipients did. The authors reported substantial breadth in spike-specific CD8+ and CD4+ T cell responses after vaccination.

As for treatment: some 20 received Ad26.COV2.S at low or high dose, single or two shots; a few received placebo; per-sample allocation not given. All samples were drawn on day 63, counting from the first vaccine or placebo injection. This vaccine is an Ad26 vector that expresses the Wuhan-strain SARS-CoV-2 spike. The trim removed 2 bases at V and 2 bases at J, leaving 10 bases unmatched. The CDR3 consists of 17 residues. The germline V gene has CDR1 SGHRS and CDR2 YFSETQ. Sequencing was performed with immunoSEQ multiplex PCR; in TCRdb, only in-frame clones are kept and a portion is missing. Of hundreds of thousands of clones in the sample, around 88% were seen once. On this clone: What it binds is unknown.

This TCR was sampled from a person between 18 and 59 years old who received the Ad26.COV2.S COVID-19 vaccine or a placebo. The rearrangement uses TRBV5-1 and TRBJ2-3; the match to TRBD1 covers 8 bases. The sample was peripheral blood, taken in a trial of Ad26.COV2.S vaccine versus placebo. CDR3 residues: CASSFRTGSGPTDTQYF. DNA of the CDR3: TGCGCCAGCAGCTTCAGGACAGGGAGCGGGCCCACAGATACGCAGTATTTT.